The entry below gives a single TCR beta chain sequence along with its context. As originally analysed: Reference gene primer amplification gave estimated nucleated cell counts. Sequenced by immunoSEQ multiplex PCR; TCRdb stores in-frame clones only, minus some. For V, J and clone size, that table is used; D and trimming come from the DNA. The table lists roughly 120,000 clones, roughly four fifths of them singletons. J lost 5 bases, V lost 5 bases, and 8 bases had no gene match. The CDR3 length is 16 residues. Germline V lookup: CDR1 SGHTA, CDR2 FQGNSA. This specimen belongs to a study of blood T cell repertoires in COVID-19. Study overall: The United States, Italy and Spain were the sources of the acute and convalescent COVID-19 samples. PBMCs, B-cell-depleted T cells, or T cells were the source of the cDNA or gDNA that made up the material.

The chain recombines TRBV7-2 with TRBJ2-5; 13 bases are a match to TRBD2. The material sequenced was peripheral blood. The clonotype comes from a woman aged 55-69 years with acute or convalescent COVID-19. This CDR3 reads CASSKTSGGAQETQYF. CDR3 sequence (DNA): TGTGCCAGCAGCAAAACTAGCGGGGGGGCCCAGGAGACCCAGTACTTC.